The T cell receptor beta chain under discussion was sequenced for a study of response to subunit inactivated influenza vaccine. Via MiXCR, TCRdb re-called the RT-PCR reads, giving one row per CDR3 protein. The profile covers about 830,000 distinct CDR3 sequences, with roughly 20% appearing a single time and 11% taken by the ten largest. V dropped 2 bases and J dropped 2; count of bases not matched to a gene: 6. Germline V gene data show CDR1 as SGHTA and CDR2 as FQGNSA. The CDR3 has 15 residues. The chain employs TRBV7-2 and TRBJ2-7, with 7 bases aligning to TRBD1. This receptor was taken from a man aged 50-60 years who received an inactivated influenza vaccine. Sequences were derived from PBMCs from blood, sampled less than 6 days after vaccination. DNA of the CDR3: TGTGCCAGCAGCTTACAGGGGGAGACCACCTACGAGCAGTACTTC. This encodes CASSLQGETTYEQYF.